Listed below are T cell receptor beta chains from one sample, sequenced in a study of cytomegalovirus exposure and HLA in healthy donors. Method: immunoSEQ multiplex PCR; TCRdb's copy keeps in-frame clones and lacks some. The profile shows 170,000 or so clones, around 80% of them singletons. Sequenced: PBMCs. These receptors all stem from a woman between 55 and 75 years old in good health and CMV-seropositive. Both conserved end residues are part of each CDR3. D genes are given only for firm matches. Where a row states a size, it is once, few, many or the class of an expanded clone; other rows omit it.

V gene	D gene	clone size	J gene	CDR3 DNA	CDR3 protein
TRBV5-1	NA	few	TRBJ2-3	TGCGCCAGCAGCAGGAGAGAGTCCGCCAGCACAGATACGCAGTATTTT	CASSRRESASTDTQYF
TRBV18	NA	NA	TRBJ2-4	TGTGCCAGCTCGTCGTCCGGGACACTGGCAAACATTCAGTACTTC	CASSSSGTLANIQYF
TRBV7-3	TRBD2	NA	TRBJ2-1	TGTGCCAGCAGCTTACGGGGAGCGGGAGGGCCAAATGAGCAGTTCTTC	CASSLRGAGGPNEQFF
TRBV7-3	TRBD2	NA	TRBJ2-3	TGTGCCAGCAGCCGGGGGGGACTTTCGGGCACAGATACGCAGTATTTT	CASSRGGLSGTDTQYF
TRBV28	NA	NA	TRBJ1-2	TGTGCCAGCAGTTTAGCGGGATCCGATAACTATGGCTACACCTTC	CASSLAGSDNYGYTF
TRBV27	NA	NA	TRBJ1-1	TGTGCCAGCAGGTTCTTATTAGGCTCGGGCACTGAAGCTTTCTTT	CASRFLLGSGTEAFF
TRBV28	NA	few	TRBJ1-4	TGTGCCAGCAGGGGGGGAGGGTCCGAAAAACTGTTTTTT	CASRGGGSEKLFF
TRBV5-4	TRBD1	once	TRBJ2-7	TGTGCCAGCAGTGCCAAGAGGGGGCTCACCTACGAGCAATACTTC	CASSAKRGLTYEQYF
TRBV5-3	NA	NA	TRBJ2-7	TGTGCCAGAACCCTATACCCGGGACATAGATACGAGCAGTACTTC	CARTLYPGHRYEQYF
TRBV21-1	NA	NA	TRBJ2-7	TGTGCCAGCAGCAAAGCGTACCGGGACAGGATCCTCCCTAGCTCCTACGAGCAGTACTTC	CASSKAYRDRILPSSYEQYF
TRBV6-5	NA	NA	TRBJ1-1	TGTGCCAGCAGTTACTCGATCGGGACATTGAACACTGAAGCTTTCTTT	CASSYSIGTLNTEAFF
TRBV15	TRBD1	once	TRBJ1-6	TGTGCCACCAGCAGAGGATTTGGGACAGGGGTTTCACCCCTCCACTTT	CATSRGFGTGVSPLHF
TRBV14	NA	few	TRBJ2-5	TGTGCCAGCAGCCAAATAACTTCCCAAGAGACCCAGTACTTC	CASSQITSQETQYF
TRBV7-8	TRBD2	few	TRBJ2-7	TGTGCCAGCAGCTTAGTTGTAGCGGGGGACTACGAGCAGTACTTC	CASSLVVAGDYEQYF
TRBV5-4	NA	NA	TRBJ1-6	TGTGCCAGCAGCTTGTATGGGCTCGGGAATAATTCACCCCTCCACTTT	CASSLYGLGNNSPLHF